Listed below are T cell receptor beta chains from one sample, sequenced in a study of blood T cell repertoires in COVID-19. Libraries were prepared by immunoSEQ multiplex PCR; TCRdb keeps only in-frame clonotypes and omits some of them. The table has 300,000 or so clones, around 87% seen once. Sequenced: peripheral blood. Receptors were obtained from a man in his fifties with active or convalescent COVID-19. CDR3s include the opening cysteine and the closing phenylalanine or tryptophan. The order of the fields is J gene, clone size, D gene, V gene, CDR3 DNA, CDR3 protein. The D gene is left open where the match is weak. Part of the rows lack a size; the others show once, few, many or a class for expanded clones.

>TRBJ1-6|once|TRBD1|TRBV11-2
TGTGCCAGCAACCGGGACAGGGGGAAAGGTTCACCCCTCCACTTT
CASNRDRGKGSPLHF
>TRBJ2-1|.|.|TRBV6-2/TRBV6-3
TGTGCCAGCAGTTCCCTGCGGCCGGAGCGGGCCTTTATCAATGAGCAGTTCTTC
CASSSLRPERAFINEQFF
>TRBJ1-1|.|.|TRBV4-1
TGCGCCAGCAGCCAATTTTCGACAGCTAACACTGAAGCTTTCTTT
CASSQFSTANTEAFF
>TRBJ2-7|.|TRBD2|TRBV4-1
TGCGCCAGCAGCCAAGATTTCCCGCTTAGCGGGAGTAGGTACTTC
CASSQDFPLSGSRYF
>TRBJ1-3|once|.|TRBV7-3
TGTGCCAGCAGCTCCCAGGGTGGCCCTGGAAACACCATATATTTT
CASSSQGGPGNTIYF
>TRBJ2-1|.|TRBD2|TRBV14
TGTGCCAGCAGCCAAGAGACTAGCGGTTACTACAATGAGCAGTTCTTC
CASSQETSGYYNEQFF
>TRBJ2-3|.|TRBD1|TRBV7-2
TGTGCCAGCGAGCTTAGGACAGGTAACACAGATACGCAGTATTTT
CASELRTGNTDTQYF
>TRBJ1-3|once|TRBD1|TRBV4-3
TGCGCCAGCAGCCAAGAAGGCGGGACAGGGATTTCCTTTTTTCCTGGAAACACCATATATTTT
CASSQEGGTGISFFPGNTIYF
>TRBJ1-3|.|.|TRBV5-1
TGCGCCAGCAGCTTGGATCTCGATAGCACCATATATTTT
CASSLDLDSTIYF
>TRBJ2-1|.|.|TRBV6-5
TGTGCCAGCAGTTCCGGGACACCCTCCTACAATGAGCAGTTCTTC
CASSSGTPSYNEQFF
>TRBJ1-2|.|TRBD1|TRBV5-4
TGTGCCACCCGGGACAGGGGGCTCAGTGGCTACACCTTC
CATRDRGLSGYTF
>TRBJ1-4|.|.|TRBV30
TGTGCCTGGAGTGTACGGCGGGTATCGGGTGAAAAACTGTTTTTT
CAWSVRRVSGEKLFF
>TRBJ2-1|once|.|TRBV30
TGTGCCTGGAGTGACAGGGAAAATGAGCAGTTCTTC
CAWSDRENEQFF
>TRBJ2-7|once|TRBD1|TRBV7-2
TGTGCCAGCAGCCCCTCGGGACAGACCTACGAGCAGTACTTC
CASSPSGQTYEQYF
>TRBJ1-3|.|.|TRBV18
TGTGCCAGCTCACCCGGCCAGGGGCCAGGAAACACCATATATTTT
CASSPGQGPGNTIYF
>TRBJ1-6|.|.|TRBV28
TGTGCCAGCACTAGCTCCTATAATTCACCCCTCCACTTT
CASTSSYNSPLHF
>TRBJ2-7|.|.|TRBV11-1
TGTGCCAGCAGCTTCTGGAGGTACTCCTACGAGCAGTACTTC
CASSFWRYSYEQYF
>TRBJ1-1|once|.|TRBV7-9
TGTGCCAGCAGCTTAGTTAGCAGTGGGAACACTGAAGCTTTCTTT
CASSLVSSGNTEAFF
>TRBJ2-2|.|.|TRBV9
TGTGCCAGCAGCCCCCAGCGAGGCGGGGAGCTGTTTTTT
CASSPQRGGELFF
>TRBJ1-1|.|.|TRBV28
TGTGCCAGCAGCCAACCGGGGGGATCAGCTTTCTTT
CASSQPGGSAFF
>TRBJ1-2|.|.|TRBV7-2
TGTGCCAGCAGCCTCGCAGGGACTAACTATGGCTACACCTTC
CASSLAGTNYGYTF
>TRBJ1-6|.|.|TRBV7-2
TGTGCCAGCACCTCCTTGGGGGGGCAGGGTAATTCACCCCTCCACTTT
CASTSLGGQGNSPLHF
>TRBJ2-2|few|.|TRBV11-2
TGTGCCAGCAGCTTACCCTTTAGCCGTGCCGGGGAGCTGTTTTTT
CASSLPFSRAGELFF
>TRBJ2-3|.|TRBD2|TRBV5-1
TGCGCCAGCAGCTTGGATCTAGCGGGAGGGGGCACAGATACGCAGTATTTT
CASSLDLAGGGTDTQYF
>TRBJ1-5|.|.|TRBV29-1
TGCAGCGTTGTGGACAGAAATCAGCCCCAGCATTTT
CSVVDRNQPQHF
>TRBJ2-3|.|.|TRBV5-1
TGCGCCAGCAGCAGGTCGGGAGTCAACACAGATACGCAGTATTTT
CASSRSGVNTDTQYF
>TRBJ2-2|.|TRBD2|TRBV10-3
TGTGCCATCACTCCCGGGAGCGGGGGGGACCGGGAGCTGTTTTTT
CAITPGSGGDRELFF
>TRBJ2-2|.|.|TRBV5-1
TGCGCCAGCAGCTTGGCTGTAACCGGGGAGCTGTTTTTT
CASSLAVTGELFF
>TRBJ2-3|.|.|TRBV2
TGTGCCAGCAGTGAACCGGATACGCAGTATTTT
CASSEPDTQYF